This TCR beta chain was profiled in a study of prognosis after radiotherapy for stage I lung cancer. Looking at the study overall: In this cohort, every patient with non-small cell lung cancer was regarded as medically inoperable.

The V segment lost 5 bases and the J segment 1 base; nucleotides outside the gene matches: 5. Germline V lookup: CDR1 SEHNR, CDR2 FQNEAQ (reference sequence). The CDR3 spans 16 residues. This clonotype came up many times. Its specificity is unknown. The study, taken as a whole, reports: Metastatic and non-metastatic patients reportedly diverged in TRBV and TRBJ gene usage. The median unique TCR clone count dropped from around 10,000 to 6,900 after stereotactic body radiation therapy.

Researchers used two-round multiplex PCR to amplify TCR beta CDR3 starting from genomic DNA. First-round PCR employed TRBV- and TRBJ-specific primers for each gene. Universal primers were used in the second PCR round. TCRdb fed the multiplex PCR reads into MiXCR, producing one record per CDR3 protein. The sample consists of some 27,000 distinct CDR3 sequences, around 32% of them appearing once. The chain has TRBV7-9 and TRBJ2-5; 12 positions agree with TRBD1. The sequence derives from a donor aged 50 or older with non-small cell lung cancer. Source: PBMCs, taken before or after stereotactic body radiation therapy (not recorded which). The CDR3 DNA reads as TGTGCCAGCAGCCCGGGACAGGGGGCGCCCCAAGAGACCCAGTACTTC. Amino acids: CASSPGQGAPQETQYF.